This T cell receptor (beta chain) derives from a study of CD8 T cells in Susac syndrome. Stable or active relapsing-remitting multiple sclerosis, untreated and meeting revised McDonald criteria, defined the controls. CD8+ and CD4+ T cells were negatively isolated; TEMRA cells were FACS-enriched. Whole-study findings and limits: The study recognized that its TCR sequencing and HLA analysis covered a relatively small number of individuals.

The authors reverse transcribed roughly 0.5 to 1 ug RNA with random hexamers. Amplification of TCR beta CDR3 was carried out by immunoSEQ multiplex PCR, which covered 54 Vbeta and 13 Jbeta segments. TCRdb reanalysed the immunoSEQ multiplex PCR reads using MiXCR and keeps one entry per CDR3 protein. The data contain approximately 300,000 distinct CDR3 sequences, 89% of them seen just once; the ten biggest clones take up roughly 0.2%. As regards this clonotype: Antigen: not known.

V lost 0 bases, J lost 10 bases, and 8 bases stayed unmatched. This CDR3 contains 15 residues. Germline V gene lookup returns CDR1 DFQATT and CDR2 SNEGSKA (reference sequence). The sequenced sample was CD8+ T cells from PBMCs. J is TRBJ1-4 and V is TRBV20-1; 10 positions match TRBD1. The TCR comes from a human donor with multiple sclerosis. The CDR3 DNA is TGCAGTGCTAGAGATGGAGGGACAGGGGACGGAAAACTGTTTTTT. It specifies CSARDGGTGDGKLFF.